These 6 T cell receptor beta chains were sequenced from one sample in a study of OX40 agonist ivuxolimab in advanced cancers. The assay was immunoSEQ multiplex PCR, and TCRdb's table has in-frame clones only and misses some. The table lists approximately 87,000 clones, approximately 89% of them singletons. Material: CD4+ or CD8+ T cells sorted from blood, obtained in a trial of the OX40 agonist ivuxolimab. The receptors come from an adult with an advanced solid tumor such as melanoma, head and neck, liver or kidney cancer.

For the CDR3, the DNA is TGTGCCAGCACTTTGGGGGCCGGAGGGACAGATACGCAGTATTTT. Translating gives CASTLGAGGTDTQYF. The chain is built from TRBV6-1 and TRBJ2-3, with D perhaps TRBD1 or TRBD2 (6 bases each). There are 15 residues in the CDR3. The germline V gene encodes CDR1 MNHNS and CDR2 SASEGT. V lost 7 bases and J 3 bases, leaving 17 bases between the germline ends.

The chain carries TRBV7-9 and TRBJ2-1; D gene uncertain. This CDR3 comprises 13 residues. Trimming removed 7 bases from V and 3 bases from J, with 10 bases in between. From germline, CDR1 is SEHNR and CDR2 FQNEAQ (reference sequence). For the CDR3, the DNA is TGTGCCAGCATCCCCGGGCGCTACAATGAGCAGTTCTTC. Its translation is CASIPGRYNEQFF.

This rearrangement joins TRBV18 to TRBJ2-5; D is possibly TRBD1 (6 bases). Germline V gene sequence: CDR1 KGHSH, CDR2 LQKENI. Trimming cost V 3 bases and J 5 bases, with 7 bases left between them. The CDR3 is 12 residues long. The CDR3 coding sequence is TGTGCCAGCTCACCCCAGGGGGAGACCCAGTACTTC. Its translation is CASSPQGETQYF.

This rearrangement joins TRBV5-8 to TRBJ1-1; unclear D gene. With 4 bases removed from V and 1 base from J, the gap between germline ends came to 8 bases. CDR1 SGHTS and CDR2 YDEGEE come from the germline V gene. The CDR3 is 13 amino acids. CDR3 in amino acids: CASSGRWNTEAFF. The CDR3 DNA sequence: TGTGCCAGCAGCGGCAGATGGAACACTGAAGCTTTCTTT.

The J gene is TRBJ2-7, the V gene TRBV4-2; 9 bases fit TRBD2. The germline V gene encodes CDR1 LGHNA and CDR2 YNFKEQ. This CDR3 is built from 16 residues. The J segment lost 0 bases and the V segment lost 1 base, leaving 4 bases of the junction unmatched. CDR3 nucleotides: TGTGCCAGCAGCCAAGGGACTAGCGTGAACTCCTACGAGCAGTACTTC. Its protein is CASSQGTSVNSYEQYF.

This chain links TRBV19 with TRBJ2-4, with D perhaps TRBD1 (6 bases). From germline, CDR1 is LNHDA and CDR2 SQIVND (reference sequence). This CDR3 comprises 14 residues. The ends were cut back, 9 bases at V and 6 bases at J, with 18 bases in the middle. The CDR3 bases are TGTGCCAGGGAGGTTCAGGGGCCGGGAAACATTCAGTACTTC. This encodes CAREVQGPGNIQYF.